This T cell receptor (beta chain) was obtained from a study of cytomegalovirus exposure and HLA in healthy donors. General observations from the study: CMV antigen specificity of three CMV-associated chains was confirmed in vitro. According to the study, roughly 160 TCR beta chains were cytomegalovirus-associated. Rarity held for most TCR sequences, but there were some public TCRs that occurred in many donors.

CDR3 size: 15 residues. Per the germline V gene, CDR1 is SGHAT and CDR2 is FQDESV (reference sequence). The ends were cut back, 1 base at V and 6 bases at J, with 12 bases in the middle. In regard to this clone: The antigen is undetermined.

Only in-frame clones appear in the TCRdb table, and some are missing; sequencing was by immunoSEQ multiplex PCR. The sample has a few hundred thousand clones, approximately 90% seen once. While the first cohort had 700 or so subjects, the donors belonged to the separate validation cohort of 100 to 150 subjects. This receptor was identified in a woman younger than 30 in good health and CMV-seronegative. The V gene is TRBV11-1, the J gene TRBJ2-2; tentatively, D is TRBD2 (5 bases). Sample: PBMCs. The CDR3 loop is CASSLGEPGSGELFF. Here the CDR3 DNA reads TGTGCCAGCAGCTTAGGGGAGCCCGGGTCCGGGGAGCTGTTTTTT.